These 24 T cell receptor beta chains were sequenced from one sample in a study of blood T cell repertoires in COVID-19. This table comes from immunoSEQ multiplex PCR, and its TCRdb copy is limited to in-frame clones, with some not included. The data hold roughly 250,000 clones, with 82% observed a single time. Sequencing input: peripheral blood. Receptors originate from a woman older than 75 with active or convalescent COVID-19.

In DNA, the CDR3 is TGTGCCACCCCCAGGGTTTTTGCCTACGAGCAGTACTTC. Translated, it gives CATPRVFAYEQYF. The chain recombines TRBV24-1 with TRBJ2-7; D is possibly TRBD1 (5 bases). CDR1 KGHDR and CDR2 SFDVKD come from the germline V gene. The CDR3 spans 13 residues. Trimming shortened V by 9 bases and J by 2 bases, and 13 bases separated the two germline ends.

The chain links TRBV19 to TRBJ2-3; 9 bases fit TRBD2. The CDR3 runs 15 residues. CDR1 is LNHDA and CDR2 is SQIVND in the germline V gene (reference sequence). The ends lost 5 bases at V and 8 bases at J; junction bases unmatched: 11. The CDR3 DNA follows: TGTGCCAGTAGTCTCTCTAGCGGGACTGGGGGTACGCAGTATTTT. It is translated as CASSLSSGTGGTQYF.

The genes are TRBV4-2 and TRBJ2-1, with 10 positions matching TRBD2. With 1 base clipped from V and 9 bases from J, the junction kept 6 bases outside the gene matches. CDR3 size: 15 residues. CDR1 is LGHNA and CDR2 is YNFKEQ in the germline V gene. The CDR3 region is CASSQVSSGGVEQFF. CDR3 nucleotides: TGTGCCAGCAGCCAAGTATCTAGCGGGGGCGTTGAGCAGTTCTTC.

V gene TRBV18 combines with J gene TRBJ2-3; no reliable D call. CDR3 length equals 16 residues. V lost 0 bases and J 2 bases, leaving 12 bases between the germline ends. Germline V gene lookup returns CDR1 KGHSH and CDR2 LQKENI. CDR3 DNA: TGTGCCAGCTCACCACCGGGCCGCCACCACACAGATACGCAGTATTTT. Residues: CASSPPGRHHTDTQYF.

The chain links TRBV5-5 to TRBJ2-3; TRBD2 might be the D (5 bases). CDR1 and CDR2 (germline): SGHKS, YYEKEE (reference sequence). The CDR3 runs 15 residues. V dropped 0 bases and J dropped 0 bases, with 8 bases sitting between them. In nucleotides, the CDR3 is TGTGCCAGCAGCTTGGTCGGACTGAGCACAGATACGCAGTATTTT. This encodes CASSLVGLSTDTQYF.

The chain joins TRBV5-1 to TRBJ2-7, with TRBD1 matching over 9 bases. This CDR3 region has 14 residues. Germline assignment: CDR1 SGHRS and CDR2 YFSETQ. The V gene end was trimmed by 4 bases and the J gene end by 6 bases; junction bases not matched to a gene: 8. The CDR3 DNA follows: TGCGCCAGCAGCCTCATGGACAGGGGTAGCGAGCAGTACTTC. This sequence encodes CASSLMDRGSEQYF.

The chain joins TRBV30 to TRBJ1-2, with 10 bases aligning to TRBD1. The CDR3 spans 13 residues. The germline V gene has CDR1 GTSNPN and CDR2 SVGIG (reference sequence). With 6 bases clipped from V and 6 bases from J, the junction kept 7 bases outside the gene matches. In nucleotides, the CDR3 is TGTGCCTGTAATCGACAGGGGGCGGATGGCTACACCTTC. Protein: CACNRQGADGYTF.

The V call is TRBV18, the J call TRBJ1-1; TRBD1 matches at 9 bases. The length of the CDR3 is 13 residues. The V gene's germline CDR1 is KGHSH and CDR2 LQKENI. V was pared by 5 bases and J by 4 bases, with 2 bases of the junction left unmatched. The CDR3 region is CASSETGGTEAFF. The DNA for the CDR3 is TGTGCCAGCTCAGAGACAGGGGGCACTGAAGCTTTCTTT.

The J gene is TRBJ1-1, the V gene TRBV5-6; D is unclear. The ends were cut back, 4 bases at V and 2 bases at J, with 18 bases in the middle. The germline V gene encodes CDR1 SGHDT and CDR2 YYEEEE. The length of the CDR3 is 16 residues. In nucleotides, the CDR3 is TGTGCCAGCAGCCTTTTCGGTGGGGAGCCTAACACTGAAGCTTTCTTT. Encoded protein: CASSLFGGEPNTEAFF.

V usage is TRBV5-1 and J usage is TRBJ2-1; the match to TRBD1 covers 11 bases. The CDR3 extends over 15 amino acids. Per the germline V gene, CDR1 is SGHRS and CDR2 is YFSETQ. With V trimmed by 1 base and J by 8 bases, 5 bases remained unmatched. CDR3 DNA: TGCGCCAGCAGCTTGACACCGGGACAGGGGGATGAGCAGTTCTTC. It is translated as CASSLTPGQGDEQFF.

DNA of the CDR3: TGTGCCAGCAGCCAAGCTCTGCGGACAGGTGAAGAGACCCAGTACTTC. It yields the protein CASSQALRTGEETQYF. The V call is TRBV4-2, the J call TRBJ2-5; 7 bases align to TRBD1. With 1 base clipped from V and 3 bases from J, the junction kept 8 bases outside the gene matches. The V gene's germline CDR1 is LGHNA and CDR2 YNFKEQ. CDR3 length: 16 residues.

This chain uses TRBV5-6 with TRBJ1-2; TRBD1 matches at 12 bases. Germline V CDR1 and CDR2: SGHDT, YYEEEE. The V segment lost 4 bases and the J segment 10 bases; nucleotides outside the gene matches: 11. The CDR3 covers 15 residues. The chain's CDR3 is CASSDLGDRGPVYTF. The DNA of the CDR3 is TGTGCCAGCAGCGACCTAGGGGACAGGGGGCCGGTCTACACCTTC. Variable domain in full (rest from reference TRBV5-6 and TRBJ1-2): DAGVTQSPTHLIKTRGQQVTLRCSPKSGHDTVSWYQQALGQGPQFIFQYYEEEERQRGNFPDRFSGHQFPNYSSELNVNALLLGDSALYLCASSDLGDRGPVYTFGSGTRLTVV.

V usage is TRBV6-5 and J usage is TRBJ1-2; 10 positions agree with TRBD1. This CDR3 spans 14 amino acids. CDR1 and CDR2 (germline): MNHEY, SVGAGI. V lost 6 bases, J lost 2 bases, and 3 bases stayed unmatched. As DNA, the CDR3 is TGTGCCAGCAGCTCGGGACAGGGGAACTATGGCTACACCTTC. Protein sequence: CASSSGQGNYGYTF.

The CDR3 reads CASSLFTGIRQPQHF. CDR3 sequence (DNA): TGTGCCAGCAGCTTATTTACAGGGATAAGGCAGCCCCAGCATTTT. This chain links TRBV7-7 with TRBJ1-5, with D possibly matching TRBD1 (6 bases). Trimming stripped 2 bases from V and 7 bases from J, with 15 bases between. This CDR3 region has 15 residues. The V gene's germline CDR1 is SSHAT and CDR2 FNYEAQ (reference sequence).

V usage is TRBV29-1 and J usage is TRBJ2-7, with 9 bases that match TRBD1. This CDR3 has 13 amino acids. Germline assignment: CDR1 SQVTM and CDR2 ANQGSEA. V trimming: 3 bases; J trimming: 1 base; junction bases outside the gene matches: 1. Here the CDR3 DNA reads TGCAGCGTTGATGGGACAGGGTCCTACGAGCAGTACTTC. Amino acid sequence: CSVDGTGSYEQYF.

J is TRBJ1-2 and V is TRBV11-1; D not resolved. CDR3 size: 14 residues. Germline-derived CDR1 and CDR2 are SGHAT and FQDESV (reference sequence). Trimming took off 2 bases at V and 4 bases at J, with 11 bases between the two ends. In DNA, the CDR3 is TGTGCCAGCAGCTTAAAGATTACTGGCTATGGCTACACCTTC. Encoded protein: CASSLKITGYGYTF.

The chain joins TRBV7-2 to TRBJ2-7; 9 bases are a match to TRBD2. This CDR3 has 16 amino acids. The germline CDR1 and CDR2 sequences are SGHTA and FQGNSA. V was pared by 1 base and J by 0 bases, with 4 bases of the junction left unmatched. CDR3 residues: CASSLGLAGLSYEQYF. CDR3 sequence (DNA): TGTGCCAGCAGCTTAGGCCTAGCGGGACTCTCCTACGAGCAGTACTTC.

The DNA for the CDR3 is TGTGCCAGCAGCCCGGGAATTGGAGAGACCCAGTACTTC. Translated: CASSPGIGETQYF. This chain links TRBV3-1 (or the pseudogene TRBV3-2) with TRBJ2-5, with a possible D match to TRBD2 (5 bases). CDR1 and CDR2 (germline): LGHDT, YNNKEL (reference sequence). The V gene lost 4 bases and the J gene lost 4 bases, with 10 bases spanning the gap. The CDR3 has 13 residues.

The J gene is TRBJ1-4, the V gene TRBV28; D is perhaps TRBD1 (5 bases). V dropped 6 bases and J dropped 7 bases, with 12 bases sitting between them. Germline CDR1 is MDHEN and CDR2 is SYDVKM. The CDR3 runs 13 residues. The CDR3 DNA reads TGTGCCAGCAGGTCGGGGGGGTCTGAAAAACTGTTTTTT. Translation: CASRSGGSEKLFF.

This chain uses TRBV7-2 with TRBJ2-1; weak D call: TRBD2 (5 bases). V was cut by 3 bases and J by 6 bases, with 9 bases left in between. The CDR3 extends over 13 amino acids. In germline, CDR1 is SGHTA, CDR2 FQGNSA. DNA of the CDR3: TGTGCCAGCAGCTTGCCTGCGGGCAATGAGCAGTTCTTC. Its translation is CASSLPAGNEQFF.

The chain uses TRBV19 and TRBJ2-1; TRBD2 aligns across 7 bases. The CDR3 spans 16 residues. Germline CDR1 LNHDA, CDR2 SQIVND (reference sequence). The ends lost 8 bases at V and 1 base at J; junction bases unmatched: 11. The CDR3 protein is CASGEGSTRSYNEQFF. The CDR3 coding sequence is TGTGCCAGTGGGGAGGGGTCAACGCGATCCTACAATGAGCAGTTCTTC.

In nucleotides, the CDR3 is TGTGCCAGCAGTCCATCTACTGGGACTAGCGAAAGCATTCAGTACTTC. It is translated as CASSPSTGTSESIQYF. This rearrangement joins TRBV27 to TRBJ2-4; 10 nucleotides agree with TRBD2. The CDR3 has 16 residues. Trimming removed 5 bases from V and 9 bases from J; junction bases left unmatched: 13. From germline, CDR1 is MNHEY and CDR2 SMNVEV (reference sequence).

The chain is built from TRBV5-1 and TRBJ1-2, with D possibly being TRBD1 (5 bases). With 4 bases removed from V and 8 bases from J, the gap between germline ends came to 18 bases. The CDR3 is made up of 14 amino acids. Germline V gene sequence: CDR1 SGHRS, CDR2 YFSETQ. The CDR3 region is CASSHRTAPGGYTF. The CDR3 DNA reads as TGCGCCAGCAGCCACCGGACGGCCCCAGGGGGCTACACCTTC.

This clone was seen only a few times. V gene TRBV7-9 combines with J gene TRBJ2-1, with 14 bases that match TRBD2. Per the germline V gene, CDR1 is SEHNR and CDR2 is FQNEAQ (reference sequence). V shed 5 bases and J 15 bases; nucleotides not matched to a gene: 9. The CDR3 sequence is 14 residues long. The CDR3 region has the DNA TGTGCCAGCAGCCCAGGACTAGCGGGAGGTACTCGGTTCTTC. Its translation is CASSPGLAGGTRFF.